The T cell receptor beta chain described here comes from a study of cytomegalovirus exposure and HLA in healthy donors. About the research overall: In a previous analysis, some 110 million unique TCR beta sequences were found from approximately 180 million T cells.

V was pared by 2 bases and J by 7 bases, with 10 bases between. The CDR3 length is 13 residues. Germline CDR1 SGHNT, CDR2 YYREEE (reference sequence). A multiplex PCR was run with 60 Vbeta primers and 13 Jbeta primers. Data came from immunoSEQ multiplex PCR; TCRdb stores just in-frame clones and leaves some out. The repertoire consists of roughly 170,000 clones, with over 70% occurring once and the leading ten covering 2% to 2.5%. The sequenced sample consisted of PBMCs. The chain joins TRBV5-4 to TRBJ2-1; D may be TRBD1 (5 bases). This TCR derives from a young woman in good health and CMV-seronegative. CDR3 in DNA: TGTGCCAGCAGCTTTTCAGGGATGAATGAGCAGTTCTTC. This sequence encodes CASSFSGMNEQFF.